One sample yielded the 12 T cell receptor beta chains listed below, sequenced in a study of cytomegalovirus exposure and HLA in healthy donors. 13 Jbeta primers and 60 Vbeta primers were used for the PCR. TCRdb keeps only in-frame clones here, not all; method: immunoSEQ multiplex PCR. The sample carries about 160,000 clones, 68% recorded once. Input material: PBMCs. The receptors were sampled from a man aged 50 or older in good health and CMV-seronegative.

As concerns this clone: One end of the junction is discordant with germline, which a read error may explain. The chain employs TRBV2 and TRBJ2-3; 7 bases are a match to TRBD1. The germline V gene has CDR1 SNHLY and CDR2 FYNNEI. The CDR3 loop spans 15 amino acids. CDR3 DNA sequence: TGTGCCAGCAGTAACCGGGACAGCTTCACAGATGCGCAGTATTTT. Amino acid sequence: CASSNRDSFTDAQYF.

This clone was counted between two and nine times. The chain recombines TRBV5-6 with TRBJ2-7, with 9 positions matching TRBD2. Germline lookup yields CDR1 SGHDT and CDR2 YYEEEE. J gave up 2 bases and V 4 bases, and 7 bases lay outside the gene matches. This CDR3 is 15 amino acids long. CDR3 residues: CASSAGLAGTYEQYF. CDR3 sequence (DNA): TGTGCCAGCAGCGCGGGACTAGCAGGGACCTACGAGCAGTACTTC.

This clone came up once. The chain links TRBV7-2 to TRBJ1-1, with D maybe TRBD1 (5 bases). In germline, CDR1 is SGHTA, CDR2 FQGNSA. Trimming shortened V by 1 base and J by 1 base, and 7 bases separated the two germline ends. This CDR3 is built from 14 residues. CDR3 protein: CASSLETGNTEAFF. For the CDR3, the DNA is TGTGCCAGCAGCTTAGAAACAGGGAACACTGAAGCTTTCTTT.

This clone was detected only a few times. V usage is TRBV7-2 and J usage is TRBJ2-7; TRBD1 agrees at 7 bases. With 1 base clipped from V and 3 bases from J, the junction kept 3 bases outside the gene matches. The CDR3 is made up of 14 amino acids. Germline V CDR1 and CDR2: SGHTA, FQGNSA. CDR3 sequence reads: CASSLGGQSYEQYF. CDR3 in DNA: TGTGCCAGCAGCTTAGGGGGACAGAGCTACGAGCAGTACTTC. The full variable domain, completed using reference TRBV7-2 and TRBJ2-7, is GAGVSQSPSNKVTEKGKDVELRCDPISGHTALYWYRQSLGQGLEFLIYFQGNSAPDKSGLPSDRFSAERTGGSVSTLTIQRTQQEDSAVYLCASSLGGQSYEQYFGPGTRLTVT.

The chain recombines TRBV11-3 with TRBJ2-5; 8 positions agree with TRBD1. CDR3 length: 17 residues. With V trimmed by 1 base and J by 4 bases, 11 bases remained unmatched. The germline CDR1 and CDR2 sequences are SGHNT and YENEEA. The CDR3 reads CASSLGGDRLARETQYF. CDR3 coding DNA: TGTGCCAGCAGCTTAGGTGGGGACAGGTTGGCCAGAGAGACCCAGTACTTC.

The V call is TRBV2, the J call TRBJ2-5, with D possibly being TRBD1 (5 bases). V was clipped by 4 bases and J by 5 bases, with 14 bases between them. There are 14 residues in the CDR3. Germline CDR1 reads SNHLY; CDR2 reads FYNNEI. The DNA for the CDR3 is TGTGCCAGCAGTGGTCACAGGATAGGGGAGACCCAGTACTTC. It is translated as CASSGHRIGETQYF. Using reference TRBV2 and TRBJ2-5 for the parts outside the CDR3, the full variable domain is EPEVTQTPSHQVTQMGQEVILRCVPISNHLYFYWYRQILGQKVEFLVSFYNNEISEKSEIFDDQFSVERPDGSNFTLKIRSTKLEDSAMYFCASSGHRIGETQYFGPGTRLLVL.

The V call is TRBV15, the J call TRBJ2-7; 13 bases line up with TRBD2. J was trimmed by 2 bases and V by 5 bases; bases with no gene match: 3. CDR1 LNHNV and CDR2 YYDKDF come from the germline V gene (reference sequence). This CDR3 is 15 amino acids long. The CDR3 is CATSRTSGGAYEQYF. The CDR3 DNA reads TGTGCCACCAGCCGCACTAGCGGGGGGGCCTACGAGCAGTACTTC. Based on the CDR3 plus reference TRBV15 and TRBJ2-7, the full variable domain is DAMVIQNPRYQVTQFGKPVTLSCSQTLNHNVMYWYQQKSSQAPKLLFHYYDKDFNNEADTPDNFQSRRPNTSFCFLDIRSPGLGDTAMYLCATSRTSGGAYEQYFGPGTRLTVT.

The chain has TRBV19 and TRBJ2-1; TRBD1 aligns across 8 bases. V dropped 6 bases and J dropped 0; count of bases not matched to a gene: 7. This CDR3 has 16 amino acids. Germline CDR1 is LNHDA and CDR2 is SQIVND (reference sequence). Here the CDR3 DNA reads TGTGCCAGTAGCCCCACCGGGACAGGCTCCTACAATGAGCAGTTCTTC. Amino acid sequence: CASSPTGTGSYNEQFF.

V is TRBV27 and J is TRBJ1-4, with TRBD1 identical over 9 bases. The trim removed 3 bases at V and 3 bases at J, leaving 2 bases unmatched. The CDR3 has 15 residues. The germline gives CDR1 MNHEY, CDR2 SMNVEV (reference sequence). As DNA, the CDR3 is TGTGCCAGCAGTTTCAGGACAGGGGCTAATGAAAAACTGTTTTTT. This sequence encodes CASSFRTGANEKLFF.

The rearrangement uses TRBV2 and TRBJ2-3; 12 bases are shared with TRBD2. Trimming removed 3 bases from V and 5 bases from J; junction bases left unmatched: 6. Germline CDR1 SNHLY, CDR2 FYNNEI. The CDR3 extends over 16 amino acids. CDR3 residues: CASSDLAGGPEDTQYF. The CDR3, as DNA: TGTGCCAGCAGTGACCTAGCGGGGGGGCCTGAAGATACGCAGTATTTT.

This sequence joins TRBV6-1 and TRBJ1-5, with TRBD1 identical over 7 bases. Trimming cost V 2 bases and J 3 bases; bases outside gene matches: 10. The V gene's germline CDR1 is MNHNS and CDR2 SASEGT. This CDR3 spans 17 amino acids. The CDR3 region has the DNA TGTGCCAGCAGTGAACTATCCGACAGGGCCCACAATCAGCCCCAGCATTTT. This gives the protein CASSELSDRAHNQPQHF.

The chain employs TRBV7-2 and TRBJ2-5; D remains ambiguous. Germline assignment: CDR1 SGHTA and CDR2 FQGNSA. CDR3 size: 13 residues. V was pared by 3 bases and J by 1 base, with 6 bases between. CDR3 protein: CASSLRPQETQYF. CDR3 bases: TGTGCCAGCAGCTTGCGGCCCCAAGAGACCCAGTACTTC.